This T cell receptor (beta chain) was retrieved from a study of T cell repertoires in cytomegalovirus infection (dated by TCRdb to between 2018 and 2021). As for the study more broadly: Recently identified HLA-C-restricted CMV epitopes, whose presentation resists viral immunomodulation, were targeted by peptide stimulations together with well-studied HLA-B-restricted epitopes. Donor HLA type was relevant to the analysis, as public TCR beta signatures indicated carriage of CMV infection together with the matching HLA type.

Instrument used: Illumina HiSeq 1500. TCRdb's own reprocessing of the public reads used fastp at Q25 and MiXCR and kept productive beta chains. Rows with a matching CDR3 protein are joined into one entry that keeps the most common DNA and genes. The sample contains 95,000 to 120,000 distinct CDR3 sequences, 30% of them found a single time. Around 41% of the sample is held by the ten biggest clonotypes. In this sample, this clonotype turned up a few times. This clone's antigen is unknown. Per-base quality was not reported, and no clone a single base away is much larger than it. The germline V gene provides CDR1 SGHDT and CDR2 YYEEEE. The CDR3, from cysteine to phenylalanine, totals 15 residues. Only the CDR3 region is kept as DNA, spanning 45 bases read in frame from base 1. Trimming takes 4 bases from V and 5 bases from J, and the germline ends sit 18 bases apart. What the treatment or condition label conveys for this sample: in vitro stimulation with specific CMV peptide epitopes to enrich CMV-specific T cells.

The paper's findings and limits, for the study overall: The ex vivo response was dominated by HLA-C-restricted CMV-specific TCR beta clonotypes, which also provided the single most frequent clonotype in two of eight donors. In both this cohort and an independent cohort of 352 donors, the cumulative frequency of public TCR beta family members distinguished carriers of CMV infection plus the relevant HLA type.

The source is a human donor in good health (CMV status not recorded). Some clones in this sample may be carry-over from other donors' samples. The chain is assembled from TRBV5-6 and TRBJ1-2; a tentative D match to TRBD1 spans 6 bases. The sequencing here drew on CD8+ T cells from cultured PBMCs, taken from culture after CMV antigen stimulation. The nucleotide sequence is given as TGTGCCAGCAGCCCGGGTAATGGGGGCGTGTATGGCTACACCTTC. This encodes CASSPGNGGVYGYTF.